This TCR beta chain was identified during a study of vaccination effects on CD4 cells after COVID-19. Across the whole study: In culture with around 9.1 IU/ml IL-2 and 9 to 10 ug/ml peptides, PBMC were grown at two million per well. Study-level findings and limits: At late timepoints after vaccination, vaccine- and infection-induced clones shrank markedly.

The germline CDR1 and CDR2 sequences are SGHRS and YFSETQ. This CDR3 is built from 14 residues. V lost 4 bases and J lost 4, with 12 bases in between. Sequenced by immunoSEQ multiplex PCR; TCRdb stores in-frame clones only, minus some. The data hold some 69,000 clones, with roughly four fifths observed a single time. Cells that had been cultured for less than 13 days were the source of isolated CD4+ T cells. Two doses of either BNT162b2 or mRNA-1273 were given to each participant. Both day 3 and day 7 saw half the medium replaced with IL-2 medium. On this clone: Its specificity is unknown.

This TCR was recovered from a human donor who received a COVID-19 vaccine. V usage is TRBV5-1 and J usage is TRBJ1-3; perhaps TRBD1 as D (5 bases). The starting material was CD4+ T cells from PBMCs cultured without peptide, obtained after COVID-19 vaccination. The CDR3 protein is CASSRGTAGNTIYF. CDR3 coding DNA: TGCGCCAGCAGCAGAGGGACGGCCGGAAACACCATATATTTT.